The T cell receptor (beta chain) described here comes from a study of T cell responses to AZD1222 COVID-19 vaccine. Study-level findings and limits: Across spike, vaccine-associated CD4 TCRs were found, dominant at 160-218 and 743-854. Targets within unmutated variant regions were reportedly found for nearly half of spike-specific TCRs. Spike-specific TCR breadth and depth went up after people got two AZD1222 doses.

V was clipped by 6 bases and J by 3 bases, with 4 bases between them. Germline V CDR1 and CDR2: DFQATT, SNEGSKA (reference sequence). The CDR3 is made up of 10 amino acids. The repertoire was sequenced with immunoSEQ multiplex PCR; TCRdb's copy has only in-frame clones and lacks some. Here the sample spans about 94,000 clones, over 75% being singletons. Remarks on this clone: Its antigen is unidentified.

This receptor was identified in an adult in good health. The source was peripheral blood, collected on day 0 of AZD1222 vaccination. The chain couples TRBV20-1 to TRBJ2-3, with D unclear. CDR3 coding DNA: TGCAGTGCCGAAACAGATACGCAGTATTTT. Its protein is CSAETDTQYF.